Below, one T cell receptor (beta chain) is given with its context. Different DNA sequences within this sample yield the same CDR3. This sample was included in a study of blood T cell repertoires in COVID-19. Study context: Donors in the United States, Italy and Spain gave samples during acute or convalescent COVID-19. The analysed material was cDNA or gDNA that came from T cells, B-cell-depleted T cells, or PBMCs.

Per the original methods: Cell counts per sample came from amplifying reference gene primers. Clones were sequenced by immunoSEQ multiplex PCR, and TCRdb holds only the in-frame ones, with some missing. V, J and clone size were drawn from that table, and D and trimming were deduced from the DNA. The data show 150,000 to 200,000 clones, 80% to 90% seen once. This clonotype was sampled from a man aged 55 to 70 with acute or convalescent COVID-19. Sequences were obtained from peripheral blood.

The CDR3 spells CASSLGGNTEAFF. CDR3 DNA: TGTGCCAGCAGTCTCGGAGGTAACACTGAAGCTTTCTTT. The chain uses TRBV28 and TRBJ1-1; D ambiguous. The V and J ends lost 5 bases and 2 bases respectively, with 9 bases between them. This CDR3 comprises 13 residues. Looked up from germline, CDR1 is MDHEN and CDR2 is SYDVKM.